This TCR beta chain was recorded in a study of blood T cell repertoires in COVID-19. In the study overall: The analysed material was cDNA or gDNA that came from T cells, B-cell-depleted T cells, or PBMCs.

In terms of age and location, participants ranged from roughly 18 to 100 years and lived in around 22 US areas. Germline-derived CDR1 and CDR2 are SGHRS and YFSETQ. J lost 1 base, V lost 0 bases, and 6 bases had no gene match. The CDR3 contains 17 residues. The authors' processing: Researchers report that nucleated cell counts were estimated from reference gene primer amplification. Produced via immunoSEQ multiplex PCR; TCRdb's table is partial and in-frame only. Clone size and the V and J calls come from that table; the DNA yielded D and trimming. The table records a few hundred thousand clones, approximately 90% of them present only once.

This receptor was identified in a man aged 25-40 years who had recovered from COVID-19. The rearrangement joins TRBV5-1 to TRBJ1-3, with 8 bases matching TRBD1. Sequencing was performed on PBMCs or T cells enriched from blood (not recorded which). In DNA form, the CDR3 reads TGCGCCAGCAGCTTGGGACAGGGGTCGCCATCTGGAAACACCATATATTTT. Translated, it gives CASSLGQGSPSGNTIYF.